The next 10 T cell receptor beta chains were all read from a single sample in a study of read filtering for tumor transcriptome and immune sequencing (dated by TCRdb to 2019 to 2021). The instrument given in TCRdb is Illumina HiSeq 4000. TCR libraries were built from roughly 440 ng RNA with the Immunoverse kit, using molecular barcoded adaptors covering alpha/delta and beta/gamma chains. TCRdb reanalyzed the raw reads on its own, using fastp at Q25 for trimming and MiXCR for clone calling, and kept in-frame beta chains. A single entry per CDR3 protein holds the most common genes and DNA from its merged rows. A total of about 39,000 distinct CDR3 sequences appear in this sample, approximately 14% of them only once. The ten biggest clones cover approximately 7% of the sample. The sequencing input was a population of CD138-negative cells sorted from bone marrow. The sample's cell subset or site label is to be understood as: bone marrow mononuclear cells depleted of CD138+ plasma/myeloma cells by negative magnetic selection. The source is a donor older than 35 with multiple myeloma.

This clonotype was counted at least ten times. The rearrangement joins TRBV6-5 to TRBJ1-3; the D gene is possibly TRBD1 (5 bases). CDR3 length: 14 amino acids. Trimming removed 6 bases from V and 3 bases from J, with 12 bases in between. Per germline, CDR1 MNHEY and CDR2 SVGAGI. CDR3 amino acids: CASSPGLNGNTIYF. CDR3 bases: TGTGCCAGCAGCCCGGGGCTAAATGGAAACACCATATATTTT.

This clonotype was recorded at least ten times. V is TRBV11-2 and J is TRBJ1-3; no reliable D call. V shed 2 bases and J shed 6 bases, with 5 bases lying between them. Germline assignment: CDR1 SGHAT and CDR2 FQNNGV. This CDR3 has 12 amino acids. CDR3 residues: CASSLLVNTIYF. In DNA form, the CDR3 reads TGTGCCAGCAGCTTATTGGTAAACACCATATATTTT.

There are many counts of this clonotype. V usage is TRBV12-3 or TRBV12-4 and J usage is TRBJ2-2; D is uncertain. This CDR3 has 12 residues. V was trimmed by 6 bases and J by 3 bases, leaving 5 bases between them. The CDR3 DNA sequence: TGTGCCAGCAGGAAGGACACCGGGGAGCTGTTTTTT. Its protein product is CASRKDTGELFF.

This clonotype was counted many times. This rearrangement joins TRBV13 to TRBJ1-1; D uncertain. V lost 5 bases to trimming and J lost 0 bases, with 13 bases between them. The CDR3 is 15 residues long. Germline V gene sequence: CDR1 PRHDT, CDR2 FYEKMQ (reference sequence). CDR3 sequence (DNA): TGTGCCAGCAGCCCTTCATATGGGCTGAACACTGAAGCTTTCTTT. Amino acid sequence: CASSPSYGLNTEAFF.

This clonotype was observed at least ten times. The chain recombines TRBV11-2 with TRBJ1-1; D is perhaps TRBD1 (5 bases). Between the trimmed V and J ends, which lost 5 bases and 1 base, there was a span of 11 bases. Per germline, CDR1 SGHAT and CDR2 FQNNGV. This CDR3 spans 14 amino acids. CDR3 loop: CASSPGPKNTEAFF. The CDR3 DNA follows: TGTGCCAGCAGCCCGGGACCGAAGAACACTGAAGCTTTCTTT.

This clonotype was counted between two and nine times. This could be a read error, since a much larger clone is one nucleotide away. V gene TRBV7-9 combines with J gene TRBJ2-7; D not resolved. The germline V gene encodes CDR1 SEHNR and CDR2 FQNEAQ (reference sequence). The CDR3 length is 16 residues. The CDR3: CASSSRTQVSPYEQHF. The CDR3 DNA reads TGTGCCAGCAGCTCTAGAACACAAGTGTCTCCCTACGAGCAGCACTTC.

As for this clonotype: This sequence is one base from a far larger clone and is likely a read error. V usage is TRBV5-5 and J usage is TRBJ2-1; maybe TRBD2 (6 bases). CDR3 length equals 13 residues. Germline assignment: CDR1 SGHKS and CDR2 YYEKEE (reference sequence). CDR3 nucleotide sequence: TGCGCCGGCAGCTTGGGAGGTTATGGTGAGCAGTTCTTC. Translation gives CAGSLGGYGEQFF.

This clonotype was seen at least ten times. V is TRBV27 and J is TRBJ1-5, with D possibly TRBD1 on 5 matching bases. V was shortened by 5 bases and J by 1 base, with 6 bases between the two germline ends. This CDR3 has 13 residues. The germline CDR1 and CDR2 sequences are MNHEY and SMNVEV (reference sequence). For the CDR3, the DNA is TGTGCCAGCAGTCACAGGAGCAATCAGCCCCAGCATTTT. Amino acid sequence: CASSHRSNQPQHF.

V gene TRBV29-1 combines with J gene TRBJ2-7, with TRBD1 identical over 7 bases. V dropped 6 bases and J dropped 8; count of bases not matched to a gene: 16. The CDR3 runs to 14 residues. Germline V gene data show CDR1 as SQVTM and CDR2 as ANQGSEA. For the CDR3, the DNA is TGCAGCGTCAGGGGGAAAGGCCCTTGGGGGAAGCAGTACTTC. Encoded protein: CSVRGKGPWGKQYF.

This clonotype was detected many times. This may be a read error, as it is one base from a much larger clone. The rearrangement joins TRBV30 to TRBJ2-1, with a weak D call TRBD2 (5 bases). This CDR3 has 15 residues. CDR1 GTSNPN and CDR2 SVGIG come from the germline V gene (reference sequence). The CDR3: CAWSVTRSSYNEQLF. The CDR3 bases are TGTGCCTGGAGTGTCACTAGGAGCTCCTACAATGAGCAGCTCTTC.